Below, 26 T cell receptor beta chains from the same sample are listed, as sequenced in a study of blood T cell repertoires in COVID-19. TCRdb keeps only in-frame clones here, not all; method: immunoSEQ multiplex PCR. The sample yields under 300,000 clones, approximately 86% seen once. The specimen was peripheral blood. The receptors shown here come from a woman in her 70s with active or convalescent COVID-19.

In this sample, this clone turned up a few times. The CDR3 reads CASSPGTRKGYTF. The CDR3, as DNA: TGTGCCAGCAGTCCGGGAACGAGGAAGGGCTACACCTTC. This chain uses TRBV12-3 or TRBV12-4 with TRBJ1-2, with D uncertain. The CDR3 is 13 residues long. Trimming shortened V by 5 bases and J by 8 bases, and 15 bases separated the two germline ends.

Written as DNA, the CDR3 is TGCGCCAGCAGCCAAGAATACAGGGTGAACACTGAAGCTTTCTTT. This gives the protein CASSQEYRVNTEAFF. V is TRBV4-3 and J is TRBJ1-1; possibly TRBD1 for D (6 bases). From germline, CDR1 is LGHNA and CDR2 YSLEER. The length of the CDR3 is 15 residues. V was clipped by 0 bases and J by 0 bases, with 8 bases between them.

CDR3 in DNA: TGCGCCAGCAGCTTGTTAGAATCTGGCTACACCTTC. It specifies CASSLLESGYTF. The chain has TRBV5-1 and TRBJ1-2, with unresolved D. V gave up 1 base and J gave up 7 bases, with 8 bases separating them. The CDR3 runs to 12 residues. Germline-derived CDR1 and CDR2 are SGHRS and YFSETQ. The complete variable domain, with remaining parts taken from reference TRBV5-1 and TRBJ1-2, reads KAGVTQTPRYLIKTRGQQVTLSCSPISGHRSVSWYQQTPGQGLQFLFEYFSETQRNKGNFPGRFSGRQFSNSRSEMNVSTLELGDSALYLCASSLLESGYTFGSGTRLTVV.

The chain joins TRBV6-6 to TRBJ2-7; the match to TRBD1 covers 9 bases. The CDR3 is 16 amino acids. Trimming removed 3 bases from V and 5 bases from J; junction bases left unmatched: 11. Germline CDR1 is MNHNY and CDR2 is SVGAGI (reference sequence). The CDR3 here is CASSYEDRQGGHEQYF. The CDR3 DNA follows: TGTGCCAGCAGTTATGAAGACCGACAGGGGGGCCACGAGCAGTACTTC.

The chain links TRBV19 to TRBJ2-5; D gene unclear. Germline CDR1 LNHDA, CDR2 SQIVND (reference sequence). This CDR3 has 15 amino acids. Between the trimmed V and J ends, which lost 3 bases and 5 bases, there was a span of 16 bases. The CDR3 loop is CASSITYSLRETQYF. Written as DNA, the CDR3 is TGTGCCAGTAGTATTACTTATTCGCTCAGGGAGACCCAGTACTTC. The full variable domain, with the rest looked up from reference TRBV19 and TRBJ2-5, is DGGITQSPKYLFRKEGQNVTLSCEQNLNHDAMYWYRQDPGQGLRLIYYSQIVNDFQKGDIAEGYSVSREKKESFPLTVTSAQKNPTAFYLCASSITYSLRETQYFGPGTRLLVL.

The V and J genes are TRBV7-2 and TRBJ1-2; D is possibly TRBD1 (5 bases). Germline CDR1 reads SGHTA; CDR2 reads FQGNSA. Trimming cost V 6 bases and J 8 bases, with 19 bases left between them. The CDR3 loop spans 14 amino acids. CDR3 protein: CASRQNPGYGGYTF. CDR3 nucleotides: TGTGCCAGCAGACAAAACCCAGGGTACGGGGGCTACACCTTC.

The rearrangement links TRBV29-1 to TRBJ2-3, with 12 bases lining up with TRBD2. Losses at the gene ends were 6 bases for V and 5 bases for J; bases not matched to a gene: 6. There are 14 residues in the CDR3. CDR1 and CDR2 from the germline V gene are SQVTM and ANQGSEA. The CDR3, as DNA: TGCAGCGTGTTTGGACTAGCGGGGAAAGATACGCAGTATTTT. It codes for CSVFGLAGKDTQYF.

This chain links TRBV6-6 with TRBJ2-6; tentative D call: TRBD1 (6 bases). Germline V CDR1 and CDR2: MNHNY, SVGAGI (reference sequence). The V end lost 2 bases, the J end lost 2 bases, and 7 bases lay between the germline ends. This CDR3 has 15 residues. CDR3 coding DNA: TGTGCCAGCAGTTACGGACAGCCTGGGGCCAACGTCCTGACTTTC. Protein: CASSYGQPGANVLTF.

DNA for the CDR3: TGTGCCAGCAAACACCGACAGGAGCCCTATGGCTACACCTTC. Its translation is CASKHRQEPYGYTF. The chain carries TRBV9 and TRBJ1-2; the D gene is possibly TRBD1 (6 bases). The length of the CDR3 is 14 residues. Germline V gives CDR1 SGDLS, CDR2 YYNGEE. Deletions cut 6 bases from V and 4 bases from J, with 16 bases between.

The chain is built from TRBV7-2 and TRBJ1-5; 8 bases line up with TRBD1. The junction had 12 bases not matched to a gene; V was cut back by 5 bases and J by 0 bases. The CDR3 covers 18 residues. Germline CDR1 SGHTA, CDR2 FQGNSA. CDR3: CASSLGTGPPYSNQPQHF. The CDR3 nucleotides are TGTGCCAGCAGCCTAGGGACAGGACCGCCTTATAGCAATCAGCCCCAGCATTTT. Complete variable domain (other parts from reference TRBV7-2 and TRBJ1-5): GAGVSQSPSNKVTEKGKDVELRCDPISGHTALYWYRQSLGQGLEFLIYFQGNSAPDKSGLPSDRFSAERTGGSVSTLTIQRTQQEDSAVYLCASSLGTGPPYSNQPQHFGDGTRLSIL.

CDR3 sequence reads: CASGGQQKPGQFF. CDR3 DNA sequence: TGTGCCAGCGGGGGACAGCAAAAACCCGGGCAGTTCTTC. The chain employs TRBV7-2 and TRBJ2-1, with 7 nucleotides matching TRBD1. CDR1 and CDR2 from the germline V gene are SGHTA and FQGNSA. The CDR3 runs 13 residues. V gave up 8 bases and J gave up 12 bases; unmatched junction bases: 13.

This chain links TRBV7-2 with TRBJ1-1; unclear D gene. V gave up 5 bases and J gave up 0 bases, with 13 bases separating them. Germline-derived CDR1 and CDR2 are SGHTA and FQGNSA. The CDR3 has 15 residues. In DNA, the CDR3 is TGTGCCAGCAGCGAACAAGGGAGCGTGAACACTGAAGCTTTCTTT. Residues: CASSEQGSVNTEAFF.

The chain links TRBV5-1 to TRBJ1-1; the D gene is possibly TRBD1 (5 bases). Germline CDR1 and CDR2: SGHRS and YFSETQ. The CDR3 spans 15 residues. V was pared by 4 bases and J by 3 bases, with 16 bases between. The CDR3 DNA is TGCGCCAGCAGCCTGGCCCCGCAGGGTCACACTGAAGCTTTCTTT. Protein sequence: CASSLAPQGHTEAFF.

The gene calls are TRBV2 and TRBJ2-5; 12 bases agree with TRBD2. CDR3 size: 14 residues. The germline CDR1 and CDR2 sequences are SNHLY and FYNNEI. Losses at the gene ends were 8 bases for V and 7 bases for J; bases not matched to a gene: 8. CDR3 protein: CASQTSGGWGTQYF. CDR3 bases: TGTGCCAGCCAGACTAGCGGGGGATGGGGGACCCAGTACTTC.

The V gene is TRBV7-9, the J gene TRBJ2-5; D is possibly TRBD2 (5 bases). CDR3 length: 15 residues. Per the germline V gene, CDR1 is SEHNR and CDR2 is FQNEAQ (reference sequence). V gave up 5 bases and J gave up 5 bases, with 18 bases separating them. This CDR3 reads CASSDATRGGETQYF. CDR3 sequence (DNA): TGTGCCAGCAGCGACGCAACCCGCGGCGGGGAGACCCAGTACTTC.

V usage is TRBV5-1 and J usage is TRBJ2-7; D is undetermined. CDR1 and CDR2 (germline): SGHRS, YFSETQ. V lost 4 bases, J lost 6 bases, and 11 bases lay in between. The CDR3 runs to 12 residues. In DNA, the CDR3 is TGCGCCAGCAGCCCGAACCTATTCGAGCAGTACTTC. Its translation is CASSPNLFEQYF.

This clone was observed a few times. The chain carries TRBV7-2 and TRBJ2-5, with a possible D match to TRBD2 (5 bases). The V end was cut by 5 bases, the J end by 5 bases, with 9 bases between. This CDR3 is 12 amino acids long. The germline gives CDR1 SGHTA, CDR2 FQGNSA. CDR3 protein: CASSGSTETQYF. CDR3 coding DNA: TGTGCCAGCAGCGGGAGTACCGAGACCCAGTACTTC.

The sample holds a few counts of this clone. The chain joins TRBV12-3 or TRBV12-4 to TRBJ1-6; D might be TRBD1 (6 bases). V was pared by 4 bases and J by 8 bases, with 9 bases between. The CDR3 contains 13 residues. CDR3 protein: CASSWGHDSPLHF. In nucleotides, the CDR3 is TGTGCCAGCAGTTGGGGGCATGATTCACCCCTCCACTTT.

This clone has more than one count but fewer than ten. The chain recombines TRBV12-3 or TRBV12-4 with TRBJ2-7, with TRBD2 as a possible D gene (6 bases). This CDR3 has 13 amino acids. Trimming left V 5 bases short and J 6 bases short, with 14 bases between. The DNA for the CDR3 is TGTGCCAGCAGTAGTAAAAGGGGAGGCGAGCAGTACTTC. Translated: CASSSKRGGEQYF.

The chain joins TRBV16 to TRBJ1-1; D is uncertain. Germline V lookup: CDR1 KGHSY, CDR2 FQNENV. With 2 bases removed from V and 10 bases from J, the gap between germline ends came to 14 bases. The CDR3 extends over 13 amino acids. Written as DNA, the CDR3 is TGTGCCAGCAGCCAAGCAAATCCGGGAATAGCTTTCTTT. This sequence encodes CASSQANPGIAFF.

With respect to this clone: Other nucleotide sequences in the sample specify the same CDR3. This chain connects TRBV4-3 to TRBJ1-2; D gene ambiguous. With 0 bases removed from V and 2 bases from J, the gap between germline ends came to 4 bases. Germline CDR1 is LGHNA and CDR2 is YSLEER. CDR3 length: 13 residues. This CDR3 is CASSQDRNYGYTF. The DNA for the CDR3 is TGCGCCAGCAGCCAAGACCGGAACTATGGCTACACCTTC.

V is TRBV7-9 and J is TRBJ2-3; weak D call: TRBD2 (6 bases). V lost 2 bases, J lost 1 base, and 16 bases lay in between. In germline, CDR1 is SEHNR, CDR2 FQNEAQ (reference sequence). CDR3 length equals 17 residues. The CDR3 nucleotides are TGTGCCAGCAGCTTAACGGGACTTCGAGAGGGCACAGATACGCAGTATTTT. Residues: CASSLTGLREGTDTQYF.

The rearrangement uses TRBV6-2 or TRBV6-3 and TRBJ1-2; the D is unclear. V dropped 3 bases and J dropped 2 bases, with 13 bases sitting between them. The CDR3 length is 15 residues. Germline CDR1 is MNHEY and CDR2 is SVGEGT. CDR3: CASSYREAANYGYTF. As DNA, the CDR3 is TGTGCCAGCAGTTATCGTGAAGCTGCGAACTATGGCTACACCTTC.

The rearrangement joins TRBV7-9 to TRBJ2-3; D uncertain. Germline-derived CDR1 and CDR2 are SEHNR and FQNEAQ (reference sequence). V lost 5 bases to trimming and J lost 4 bases, with 7 bases between them. The CDR3 covers 12 residues. Here the CDR3 reads CASSPLSDTQYF. In nucleotides, the CDR3 is TGTGCCAGCAGCCCTTTATCAGATACGCAGTATTTT.

This clone has only one observation. V and J are TRBV6-5 and TRBJ1-2; no clear D gene. Germline loops: CDR1 MNHEY, CDR2 SVGAGI. This CDR3 contains 13 residues. Trimming removed 5 bases from V and 0 bases from J, with 7 bases in between. CDR3 in DNA: TGTGCCAGCAGTATCGGGGCTAACTATGGCTACACCTTC. Its translation: CASSIGANYGYTF.

This sequence joins TRBV11-2 and TRBJ2-7, with D uncertain. This CDR3 region has 13 residues. Germline assignment: CDR1 SGHAT and CDR2 FQNNGV. V was pared by 5 bases and J by 3 bases, with 11 bases between. CDR3 loop: CASSLRPSYEQYF. The CDR3 region has the DNA TGTGCCAGCAGCCTACGCCCTAGCTACGAGCAGTACTTC.